The 10 T cell receptor beta chains below come from one sample, sequenced in a study of blood T cells in healthy people across ages. With a J-beta primer mix and a sample-barcoded 5' primer, a second PCR ran about 6 to 11 cycles. MiXCR, applied by TCRdb to the 5' RACE reads, yields one record per CDR3 protein. The sample comprises some 800,000 distinct CDR3 sequences, approximately 25% of which are singletons, and under 4.5% rests with the top ten. These sequences were also reported in another study, on T cells of mothers and their children.

The sample was blood. These receptors originate from a boy younger than 18 in good health.

This clonotype has more than one count but fewer than ten. The chain employs TRBV20-1 and TRBJ2-7; TRBD2 is a possible D gene (7 bases). The CDR3 totals 15 residues. CDR1 and CDR2 (germline): DFQATT, SNEGSKA (reference sequence). Trimming removed 5 bases at V and 0 bases at J, with 17 bases between. CDR3 sequence: CSAHKPGGLSYEQYF. The CDR3 bases are TGCAGTGCTCATAAACCGGGGGGCCTCTCCTACGAGCAGTACTTC.

The chain recombines TRBV2 with TRBJ1-5; the match to TRBD1 covers 7 bases. The CDR3 runs 13 residues. Per the germline V gene, CDR1 is SNHLY and CDR2 is FYNNEI. Trimming took 8 bases from V and 9 from J; bases not matched to a gene: 10. The CDR3 loop reads CASGSETGRPQHF. CDR3 DNA sequence: TGTGCCAGCGGGTCAGAGACAGGGAGGCCCCAGCATTTT.

This clonotype has more than one count but fewer than ten. The gene calls are TRBV4-3 and TRBJ1-2; D is unresolved. The germline V gene encodes CDR1 LGHNA and CDR2 YSLEER. The V end was cut by 0 bases, the J end by 7 bases, with 21 bases between. This CDR3 region has 17 residues. The DNA for the CDR3 is TGCGCCAGCAGCCAAGATCTTTTTTCTACAGCTCTTGCTGGCTACACCTTC. Translation gives CASSQDLFSTALAGYTF.

The CDR3 DNA reads TGTGCCAGCAGTGACACACTAGCGGGAAACTACGAGCAGTACTTC. Protein: CASSDTLAGNYEQYF. The chain combines TRBV2 with TRBJ2-5; 10 bases line up with TRBD2. The DNA end lines up better with TRBJ2-7; the J call may be wrong. Germline V gene lookup returns CDR1 SNHLY and CDR2 FYNNEI. The length of the CDR3 is 15 residues.

The J gene is TRBJ2-5, the V gene TRBV2, with TRBD1 matching 8 bases. Germline trimming cut 1 base from V and 10 bases from J; bases unmatched to any gene: 11. Germline V gene data show CDR1 as SNHLY and CDR2 as FYNNEI. The CDR3 totals 15 residues. In DNA form, the CDR3 reads TGTGCCAGCAGTGAAGTAGGGAGCCTTACAGGGGGCCAGTACTTC. As protein: CASSEVGSLTGGQYF.

The chain combines TRBV20-1 with TRBJ1-1, with 8 bases aligning to TRBD1. The V gene end was trimmed by 6 bases and the J gene end by 4 bases; junction bases not matched to a gene: 10. CDR1 and CDR2 from the germline V gene are DFQATT and SNEGSKA (reference sequence). This CDR3 region has 14 residues. The CDR3 here is CSASWTGSGTEAFF. CDR3 sequence (DNA): TGCAGTGCCTCTTGGACAGGGTCAGGCACTGAAGCTTTCTTT.

The rearrangement links TRBV19 to TRBJ2-7; 9 bases line up with TRBD2. J lost 4 bases, V lost 4 bases, and 8 bases had no gene match. This CDR3 has 15 amino acids. Germline V gene data show CDR1 as LNHDA and CDR2 as SQIVND (reference sequence). This CDR3 is CASSTLPGLAYEQYF. Here the CDR3 DNA reads TGTGCCAGTAGTACTCTACCGGGACTAGCTTACGAGCAGTACTTC.

This clonotype was detected a few times. The chain recombines TRBV7-9 with TRBJ2-5, with 8 bases that match TRBD1. The CDR3 is 16 residues long. V was pared by 1 base and J by 2 bases, with 6 bases of the junction left unmatched. Germline loops: CDR1 SEHNR, CDR2 FQNEAQ (reference sequence). CDR3 amino acids: CASSLGQGSGQETQYF. CDR3 nucleotides: TGTGCCAGCAGCTTAGGACAGGGGAGTGGACAAGAGACCCAGTACTTC.

The CDR3 loop is CASSQEGRTVNTEAFF. The CDR3 bases are TGCGCCAGCAGCCAAGAAGGCAGGACAGTGAACACTGAAGCTTTCTTT. The chain is built from TRBV4-3 and TRBJ1-1, with a possible D match to TRBD1 (6 bases). V was trimmed by 0 bases and J by 0 bases, leaving 11 bases between them. The CDR3 contains 16 residues. From germline, CDR1 is LGHNA and CDR2 YSLEER.

The table lists this clonotype with a few counts. V is TRBV4-3 and J is TRBJ1-3; no firm D call. The ends were cut back, 1 base at V and 0 bases at J, with 10 bases in the middle. This CDR3 contains 16 residues. Looked up from germline, CDR1 is LGHNA and CDR2 is YSLEER. The CDR3 sequence: CASSQARTNSGNTIYF. CDR3 DNA: TGCGCCAGCAGCCAAGCTCGGACGAACTCTGGAAACACCATATATTTT.